The 25 T cell receptor beta chains below all came from one sample that was sequenced in a study of blood T cell repertoires in COVID-19. Here immunoSEQ multiplex PCR was the method, and the copy in TCRdb shows in-frame clones only, minus some. The sample lists tens of thousands of clones; roughly 89% were seen once. The sample was peripheral blood. The receptor set was obtained from a human donor with active COVID-19. The donor label of this sample is uncertain.

The rearrangement links TRBV7-3 to TRBJ2-3, with TRBD2 matching over 8 bases. V lost 0 bases to trimming and J lost 0 bases; unmatched junction nucleotides: 11. The CDR3 extends over 19 amino acids. Germline CDR1 and CDR2: SGHTA and FQGTGA. The CDR3 DNA reads as TGTGCCAGCAGCTTAACCCCGGGACTAGGAGGTACGAGCACAGATACGCAGTATTTT. Its protein product is CASSLTPGLGGTSTDTQYF.

This clone has only one observation. The chain combines TRBV28 with TRBJ1-5, with 8 bases identical to TRBD1. This CDR3 is 16 amino acids long. CDR1 MDHEN and CDR2 SYDVKM come from the germline V gene. Trimming cost V 2 bases and J 2 bases; bases outside gene matches: 5. The CDR3 coding sequence is TGTGCCAGCAGTTTACTTACAGGGGGGCGCAATCAGCCCCAGCATTTT. Translation: CASSLLTGGRNQPQHF.

This clone was counted a few times. One end of the junction varies from germline; a read error may be responsible. The genes are TRBV19 and TRBJ2-1; D is ambiguous. CDR3 size: 13 residues. CDR1 and CDR2 from the germline V gene are LNHDA and SQIVND (reference sequence). This chain's CDR3 is CASSRTPYDEQFF. The CDR3, as DNA: TGTGCCAGTAGTAGAACCCCCTACGATGAGCAGTTCTTC.

The chain uses TRBV6-5 and TRBJ2-1, with TRBD2 as a possible D gene (5 bases). V lost 2 bases and J 4 bases, leaving 9 bases between the germline ends. The CDR3 runs 14 residues. Germline V lookup: CDR1 MNHEY, CDR2 SVGAGI. This chain's CDR3 is CASSYASRYNEQFF. The CDR3 bases are TGTGCCAGCAGTTACGCTAGCAGATACAATGAGCAGTTCTTC.

The chain uses TRBV4-2 and TRBJ2-7; 9 positions match TRBD2. Germline CDR1 is LGHNA and CDR2 is YNFKEQ. Trimming took 0 bases from V and 1 from J; bases not matched to a gene: 1. This CDR3 has 15 residues. CDR3 nucleotide sequence: TGTGCCAGCAGCCAAGAGCGGGAGGGTTCCTACGAGCAGTACTTC. It encodes CASSQEREGSYEQYF.

This chain links TRBV6-4 with TRBJ2-2, with 9 bases matching TRBD2. Trimming at V came to 4 bases and at J to 4 bases, leaving 1 base not matched to a gene. The germline V gene has CDR1 MRHNA and CDR2 SNTAGT. This CDR3 comprises 14 residues. The CDR3 protein is CASSGSGGTGELFF. The CDR3 region has the DNA TGTGCCAGCAGTGGTAGCGGGGGCACCGGGGAGCTGTTTTTT.

The chain is built from TRBV11-3 and TRBJ2-5; 13 nucleotides match TRBD2. J gave up 2 bases and V 5 bases, and 5 bases lay outside the gene matches. Germline V gene data show CDR1 as SGHNT and CDR2 as YENEEA. There are 16 residues in the CDR3. CDR3 amino acids: CASSPPGLAGQETQYF. In DNA form, the CDR3 reads TGTGCCAGCAGCCCCCCGGGACTAGCGGGACAAGAGACCCAGTACTTC.

The chain links TRBV5-5 to TRBJ2-5; 11 bases line up with TRBD2. The V gene's germline CDR1 is SGHKS and CDR2 YYEKEE (reference sequence). This CDR3 spans 17 amino acids. V was clipped by 4 bases and J by 5 bases; unmatched bases: 13. CDR3 region: CASSPRDIRLAGETQYF. The CDR3 DNA reads TGTGCCAGCAGCCCCCGGGACATCAGACTAGCGGGGGAGACCCAGTACTTC.

V is TRBV27 and J is TRBJ2-7; the D gene is possibly TRBD2 (6 bases). CDR3 size: 14 residues. Germline V gene sequence: CDR1 MNHEY, CDR2 SMNVEV (reference sequence). Trimming removed 6 bases from V and 0 bases from J, with 12 bases in between. The CDR3 spells CASRPWRDSYEQYF. As DNA, the CDR3 is TGTGCCAGCAGGCCTTGGCGGGACTCCTACGAGCAGTACTTC.

The CDR3 region has the DNA TGTGCCATCAGTGACACAGGGTTCTCCTACGAGCAGTACTTC. Translated: CAISDTGFSYEQYF. V gene TRBV10-3 combines with J gene TRBJ2-7; weak D call: TRBD1 (6 bases). There are 14 residues in the CDR3. The germline V and J ends were trimmed by 3 bases and 0 bases, with 9 bases remaining between them. In germline, CDR1 is ENHRY, CDR2 SYGVKD.

The DNA of the CDR3 is TGTGCCAGCAGTTTATTGGCGACAGGGAACGACGAGCAGTACTTC. Its protein product is CASSLLATGNDEQYF. The V call is TRBV28, the J call TRBJ2-7, with 7 bases aligning to TRBD1. Germline CDR1 reads MDHEN; CDR2 reads SYDVKM. V trimming: 1 base; J trimming: 5 bases; junction bases outside the gene matches: 8. The CDR3 has 15 residues.

The V call is TRBV6-5, the J call TRBJ2-1; D might be TRBD2 (5 bases). Trimming pared 0 bases from V and 4 bases from J, leaving 7 bases between. Germline V CDR1 and CDR2: MNHEY, SVGAGI. The CDR3 sequence is 14 residues long. CDR3 sequence (DNA): TGTGCCAGCAGTTACTCGAGAGGGTACAATGAGCAGTTCTTC. This codes for CASSYSRGYNEQFF.

The CDR3 spells CASSYRGHYNEQFF. The DNA of the CDR3 is TGTGCCAGCAGTTACAGGGGACACTACAATGAGCAGTTCTTC. The chain recombines TRBV6-5 with TRBJ2-1; D might be TRBD1 (6 bases). CDR1 is MNHEY, CDR2 SVGAGI, per germline. Trimming left V 2 bases short and J 3 bases short, with 8 bases between. The CDR3 totals 14 residues.

The chain links TRBV18 to TRBJ1-4; weak D call: TRBD1 (5 bases). Trimming removed 5 bases from V and 5 bases from J, with 18 bases in between. There are 16 residues in the CDR3. Germline CDR1 reads KGHSH; CDR2 reads LQKENI. The CDR3, as DNA: TGTGCCAGCTCATACGGGGCCCAAAGCGGGAATGAAAAACTGTTTTTT. Protein: CASSYGAQSGNEKLFF.

The V call is TRBV9, the J call TRBJ2-6; D possibly corresponds to TRBD2 (6 bases). V was clipped by 0 bases and J by 0 bases, with 10 bases between them. The CDR3 sequence is 17 residues long. Germline V gene sequence: CDR1 SGDLS, CDR2 YYNGEE. The CDR3 DNA sequence: TGTGCCAGCAGCGTAGTCGGGGGAGCCTCTGGGGCCAACGTCCTGACTTTC. This translates into CASSVVGGASGANVLTF.

V gene TRBV4-1 combines with J gene TRBJ2-7; 10 bases are shared with TRBD1. The V segment lost 0 bases and the J segment 2 bases; nucleotides outside the gene matches: 10. The V gene's germline CDR1 is MGHRA and CDR2 YSYEKL. The CDR3 is 18 amino acids. The CDR3 spells CASSQDPLQGTGAYEQYF. CDR3 DNA sequence: TGCGCCAGCAGCCAAGACCCACTGCAGGGGACAGGGGCCTACGAGCAGTACTTC.

The chain carries TRBV19 and TRBJ2-2, with D maybe TRBD2 (5 bases). Germline V gene sequence: CDR1 LNHDA, CDR2 SQIVND (reference sequence). This CDR3 is built from 13 residues. The V and J ends lost 2 bases and 7 bases respectively, with 8 bases between them. The DNA of the CDR3 is TGTGCCAGTAGTATATCAGCGGTCGGGGAGCTGTTTTTT. It translates to CASSISAVGELFF.

The chain is built from TRBV28 and TRBJ2-7; 7 bases agree with TRBD2. The length of the CDR3 is 16 residues. Germline CDR1 and CDR2: MDHEN and SYDVKM. Losses at the gene ends were 6 bases for V and 5 bases for J; bases not matched to a gene: 16. In DNA form, the CDR3 reads TGTGCCAGCAGCCGTGGGCGCGGGGGAGGCAACGACGAGCAGTACTTC. Amino acids: CASSRGRGGGNDEQYF.

CDR3 in DNA: TGTGCCAGCAGCCCCCTAGCGGGAGTCCCAGATACGCAGTATTTT. It translates to CASSPLAGVPDTQYF. This chain links TRBV11-2 with TRBJ2-3; 10 positions agree with TRBD2. The CDR3 loop spans 15 amino acids. In germline, CDR1 is SGHAT, CDR2 FQNNGV. V was clipped by 5 bases and J by 4 bases; unmatched bases: 6.

The chain combines TRBV28 with TRBJ1-6, with D unresolved. V dropped 3 bases and J dropped 3 bases, with 9 bases sitting between them. The CDR3 length is 15 residues. In germline, CDR1 is MDHEN, CDR2 SYDVKM. This chain's CDR3 is CASSFRGHYNSPLHF. Here the CDR3 DNA reads TGTGCCAGCAGTTTCCGCGGCCACTATAATTCACCCCTCCACTTT.

Within the sample, this clone is large. The chain recombines TRBV19 with TRBJ2-1; 12 bases line up with TRBD2. J gave up 8 bases and V 7 bases, and 12 bases lay outside the gene matches. The CDR3 runs 16 residues. Germline V lookup: CDR1 LNHDA, CDR2 SQIVND (reference sequence). The chain's CDR3 is CASIEGPGLAGHEQFF. The DNA of the CDR3 is TGTGCCAGTATCGAGGGGCCGGGACTAGCGGGTCATGAGCAGTTCTTC.

The rearrangement links TRBV11-2 to TRBJ2-7, with D possibly being TRBD2 (6 bases). The germline V gene encodes CDR1 SGHAT and CDR2 FQNNGV. The V end lost 0 bases, the J end lost 1 base, and 10 bases lay between the germline ends. This CDR3 has 15 residues. The CDR3 DNA reads as TGTGCCAGCAGCTTAGAACCGGGACTTTCCTACGAGCAGTACTTC. This encodes CASSLEPGLSYEQYF. Full variable domain (missing parts from reference TRBV11-2 and TRBJ2-7): EAGVAQSPRYKIIEKRQSVAFWCNPISGHATLYWYQQILGQGPKLLIQFQNNGVVDDSQLPKDRFSAERLKGVDSTLKIQPAKLEDSAVYLCASSLEPGLSYEQYFGPGTRLTVT.

The chain employs TRBV9 and TRBJ1-4; D not certain. The CDR3 extends over 14 amino acids. V was shortened by 3 bases and J by 6 bases, with 12 bases between the two germline ends. The germline gives CDR1 SGDLS, CDR2 YYNGEE. CDR3 sequence (DNA): TGTGCCAGCAGCGCCGGCGACACCTATGAAAAACTGTTTTTT. Translation: CASSAGDTYEKLFF. Based on the CDR3 plus reference TRBV9 and TRBJ1-4, the full variable domain is DSGVTQTPKHLITATGQRVTLRCSPRSGDLSVYWYQQSLDQGLQFLIQYYNGEERAKGNILERFSAQQFPDLHSELNLSSLELGDSALYFCASSAGDTYEKLFFGSGTQLSVL.

The V gene is TRBV5-1, the J gene TRBJ2-2, with 13 nucleotides matching TRBD2. V gave up 4 bases and J gave up 7 bases; unmatched junction bases: 10. The CDR3 is 17 residues long. Germline CDR1 is SGHRS and CDR2 is YFSETQ. CDR3 bases: TGCGCCAGCAGCACCGGCGGACTAGCGGGAGCTGGCGGGGAGCTGTTTTTT. It codes for CASSTGGLAGAGGELFF.

The chain has TRBV9 and TRBJ2-1; 10 bases are a match to TRBD2. V lost 4 bases, J lost 2 bases, and 6 bases stayed unmatched. This CDR3 is built from 16 residues. In germline, CDR1 is SGDLS, CDR2 YYNGEE. The CDR3 DNA reads as TGTGCCAGCAGCCCCCGAACTAGCGGGACCTACAATGAGCAGTTCTTC. As protein: CASSPRTSGTYNEQFF.